The 4 T cell receptor beta chains in this list originate from one sample, sequenced in a study of CD8+ T cells in alopecia areata. As for treatment: oral pan-JAK inhibitor, 5-10 mg twice daily. Isolated RNA was reverse transcribed into cDNA used as the sequencing template. Profiled with immunoSEQ multiplex PCR; TCRdb holds only in-frame clones, not every one. This repertoire shows about 270,000 clones, roughly 63% found once; its top ten account for roughly 0.93%. Here the sequenced sample was CD4+ T cells sorted from blood, taken at roughly week 53, from a patient treated with tofacitinib. These receptor sequences come from a human donor with alopecia areata.

In this sample, this clone turned up a few times. This chain joins TRBV6-6 and TRBJ2-1; perhaps TRBD1 as D (5 bases). The CDR3 covers 15 residues. Germline V CDR1 and CDR2: MNHNY, SVGAGI (reference sequence). V lost 2 bases and J lost 9, with 17 bases in between. The CDR3, as DNA: TGTGCCAGCAGTTACCAAGGGAATCAGGGTTCTGAGCAGTTCTTC. This sequence encodes CASSYQGNQGSEQFF.

Only a few counts were recorded for this clone. CDR3 DNA: TGTGCCAGCAGCTCAACTGCGGGACAAACGAATTCACCCCTCCACTTT. As protein: CASSSTAGQTNSPLHF. V is TRBV7-2 and J is TRBJ1-6; maybe TRBD1 (6 bases). This CDR3 region has 16 residues. Germline V gene sequence: CDR1 SGHTA, CDR2 FQGNSA. V was shortened by 4 bases and J by 7 bases, with 17 bases between the two germline ends.

The V and J genes are TRBV10-3 and TRBJ2-5; 10 bases are a match to TRBD1. Per germline, CDR1 ENHRY and CDR2 SYGVKD. With 10 bases clipped from V and 6 bases from J, the junction kept 14 bases outside the gene matches. CDR3 size: 15 residues. CDR3 loop: CASRPGTGALKTQYF. The CDR3 DNA is TGTGCCAGCAGGCCGGGGACAGGGGCACTAAAGACCCAGTACTTC.

This clone came up a few times. The J gene is TRBJ2-3, the V gene TRBV15; D not certain. CDR3 length: 14 amino acids. From germline, CDR1 is LNHNV and CDR2 YYDKDF (reference sequence). V dropped 0 bases and J dropped 4 bases, with 8 bases sitting between them. The CDR3 DNA follows: TGTGCCACCAGCAGAGACCGGAAGTCAGATACGCAGTATTTT. It translates to CATSRDRKSDTQYF.